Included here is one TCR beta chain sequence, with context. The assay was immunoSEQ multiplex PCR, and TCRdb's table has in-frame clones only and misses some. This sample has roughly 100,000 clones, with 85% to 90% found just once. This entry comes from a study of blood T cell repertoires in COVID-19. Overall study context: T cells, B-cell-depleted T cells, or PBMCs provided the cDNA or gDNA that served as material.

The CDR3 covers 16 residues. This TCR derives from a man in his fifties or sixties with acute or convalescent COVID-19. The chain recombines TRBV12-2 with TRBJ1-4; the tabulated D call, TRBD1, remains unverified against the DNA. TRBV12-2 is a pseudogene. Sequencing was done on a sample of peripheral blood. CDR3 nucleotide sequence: TGTGCAAGTCGCCTCGCGGGGGGACAGGGGAGGGAAAAACTGTTTTTT. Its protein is CASRLAGGQGREKLFF.